The 19 T cell receptor beta chains given below trace back to one sample, sequenced in a study of neurological immune-mediated disorders. From the 5' RACE reads, TCRdb called clonotypes with MiXCR, one entry per CDR3 protein. The table lists about 66,000 distinct CDR3 sequences, around 3% of them singletons. Material for sequencing was PBMCs. Receptors originate from a man aged 35 to 55 with multiple sclerosis.

This clonotype occurred a few times. The genes are TRBV18 and TRBJ1-1; no reliable D call. V was pared by 3 bases and J by 0 bases, with 8 bases between. CDR1 and CDR2 (germline): KGHSH, LQKENI. The CDR3 covers 14 residues. CDR3 loop: CASSPMNMNTEAFF. The CDR3 bases are TGTGCCAGCTCACCCATGAACATGAACACTGAAGCTTTCTTT.

This clonotype was seen many times. The chain links TRBV3-1 to TRBJ2-3; D is unclear. Trimming stripped 0 bases from V and 5 bases from J, with 9 bases between. The CDR3 is 14 residues long. The germline CDR1 and CDR2 sequences are LGHDT and YNNKEL (reference sequence). The CDR3 DNA is TGTGCCAGCAGCCAAGAGGGTAGGCGAGATACGCAGTATTTT. Its translation is CASSQEGRRDTQYF.

Ten or more counts support this clonotype. V and J are TRBV5-1 and TRBJ1-4; D not resolved. Germline CDR1 is SGHRS and CDR2 is YFSETQ. The CDR3 covers 15 residues. V lost 4 bases and J lost 5, with 15 bases in between. The CDR3 coding sequence is TGCGCCAGCAGCCCCGAGGCTCAGCTCAATGAAAAACTGTTTTTT. Residues: CASSPEAQLNEKLFF.

This clonotype has a count of ten or more. The chain is built from TRBV20-1 and TRBJ1-5; no clear D. CDR3 length equals 15 residues. Trimming cost V 3 bases and J 1 base, with 13 bases left between them. In germline, CDR1 is DFQATT, CDR2 SNEGSKA (reference sequence). DNA for the CDR3: TGCAGTGCTAGTTCAGGAGCCGGGAGCAATCAGCCCCAGCATTTT. Translating gives CSASSGAGSNQPQHF.

This clonotype was counted ten times or more. The rearrangement links TRBV25-1 to TRBJ2-1, with TRBD2 identical over 8 bases. Trimming cost V 7 bases and J 4 bases; bases outside gene matches: 6. This CDR3 has 14 residues. Germline lookup yields CDR1 MGHDK and CDR2 SYGVNS. CDR3 region: CASNRGGLYNEQFF. The CDR3 region has the DNA TGTGCCAGCAACCGGGGGGGGTTATACAATGAGCAGTTCTTC.

This chain links TRBV29-1 with TRBJ1-1; TRBD1 matches at 8 bases. This CDR3 is built from 13 residues. The germline CDR1 and CDR2 sequences are SQVTM and ANQGSEA. V trimming: 7 bases; J trimming: 5 bases; junction bases outside the gene matches: 9. DNA for the CDR3: TGCAGCGACTCGACAGGGGACGGAACTGAAGCTTTCTTT. Its translation is CSDSTGDGTEAFF.

Ten or more counts support this clonotype. The J gene is TRBJ2-5, the V gene TRBV15; D may be TRBD1 or TRBD2 (5 bases each). Germline V gene data show CDR1 as LNHNV and CDR2 as YYDKDF (reference sequence). V was pared by 3 bases and J by 5 bases, with 7 bases between. The CDR3 has 12 residues. CDR3 residues: CATSRGPETQYF. CDR3 nucleotides: TGTGCCACCAGCAGGGGACCGGAGACCCAGTACTTC.

Ten or more counts support this clonotype. This chain joins TRBV7-9 and TRBJ2-7; the match to TRBD2 covers 7 bases. After removal of 4 bases from V and 0 bases from J, the junction contained 12 bases not matched to a gene. The length of the CDR3 is 17 residues. The germline gives CDR1 SEHNR, CDR2 FQNEAQ (reference sequence). CDR3 bases: TGTGCCAGCAGCTCATCACGACGGGGGGTTGACTCCTACGAGCAGTACTTC. Amino acids: CASSSSRRGVDSYEQYF.

The sample holds many counts of this clonotype. A much larger clone lies a single base off, so this may be a read error. The chain couples TRBV5-1 to TRBJ1-4; D gene ambiguous. CDR1 is SGHRS and CDR2 is YFSETQ in the germline V gene. The CDR3 consists of 14 residues. The V gene lost 0 bases and the J gene lost 5 bases, with 8 bases spanning the gap. CDR3: CASSLAKRNEKLFF. CDR3 coding DNA: TGCGCCAGCAGCTTGGCAAAGCGGAATGAAAAACTGTTTTTT.

This clonotype has at least ten counts. The chain employs TRBV20-1 and TRBJ1-6; 12 nucleotides align to TRBD1. The CDR3 has 20 amino acids. V lost 5 bases to trimming and J lost 6 bases; unmatched junction nucleotides: 20. CDR1 is DFQATT and CDR2 is SNEGSKA in the germline V gene (reference sequence). The CDR3 region has the DNA TGCAGTGCTCCTCGGGGGACAGGGGGCTCCAGCCCCGATTTTAATTCACCCCTCCACTTT. This sequence encodes CSAPRGTGGSSPDFNSPLHF.

This clonotype was seen a few times. The gene calls are TRBV5-5 and TRBJ2-5, with TRBD1 matching over 7 bases. This CDR3 has 15 amino acids. Germline CDR1 and CDR2: SGHKS and YYEKEE (reference sequence). The ends lost 0 bases at V and 8 bases at J; junction bases unmatched: 10. CDR3 DNA sequence: TGTGCCAGCAGCTTGGATGGGACAGCAATGGGAACCCAGTACTTC. It specifies CASSLDGTAMGTQYF.

This clonotype was recorded many times. The gene calls are TRBV27 and TRBJ2-7; D tentatively reads TRBD1 or TRBD2 (6 bases each). Looked up from germline, CDR1 is MNHEY and CDR2 is SMNVEV (reference sequence). Trimming pared 7 bases from V and 7 bases from J, leaving 20 bases between. This CDR3 spans 14 amino acids. This chain's CDR3 is CASIPGGGPGEQYF. In DNA form, the CDR3 reads TGTGCCAGCATCCCAGGAGGGGGACCCGGGGAGCAGTACTTC.

This clonotype was detected ten times or more. This chain uses TRBV6-2 or TRBV6-3 with TRBJ2-5, with 9 bases lining up with TRBD2. Germline CDR1 reads MNHEY; CDR2 reads SVGEGT. V gave up 1 base and J gave up 3 bases; unmatched junction bases: 6. This CDR3 has 16 amino acids. The CDR3 protein is CASSYWRIAGEETQYF. CDR3 DNA sequence: TGTGCCAGCAGTTACTGGCGGATAGCGGGGGAAGAGACCCAGTACTTC.

This clonotype was detected ten times or more. In DNA, the CDR3 is TGTGCTAGTGGTATGGGGGGGAGTACCGGGGAGCTGTTTTTT. Amino acids: CASGMGGSTGELFF. This chain links TRBV12-5 with TRBJ2-2, with 7 nucleotides matching TRBD2. The germline V gene encodes CDR1 LGHNT and CDR2 FRNRAP. Germline trimming cut 5 bases from V and 5 bases from J; bases unmatched to any gene: 5. The CDR3 has 14 amino acids.

This clonotype appeared many times. This chain uses TRBV29-1 with TRBJ2-7; TRBD1 agrees at 7 bases. The CDR3 is 12 residues long. Unmatched junction bases numbered 6, after V lost 8 bases and J lost 2 bases. Germline CDR1 is SQVTM and CDR2 is ANQGSEA. CDR3 loop: CSTRQGPYEQYF. The CDR3 region has the DNA TGCAGCACCAGACAGGGCCCCTACGAGCAGTACTTC.

There are many counts of this clonotype. The CDR3 sequence is CASSLLGENTDTQYF. Here the CDR3 DNA reads TGTGCCAGCAGCCTTCTGGGGGAGAACACAGATACGCAGTATTTT. The chain links TRBV7-2 to TRBJ2-3; possibly TRBD1 or TRBD2 for D (5 bases each). The V end lost 5 bases, the J end lost 2 bases, and 14 bases lay between the germline ends. From germline, CDR1 is SGHTA and CDR2 FQGNSA. CDR3 length: 15 residues.

Ten or more counts support this clonotype. The CDR3 region has the DNA TGTGCCAGCAGACCTACTAGCGGGAGGGCCCGGGGGGATGAGCAGTTCTTC. The encoded protein is CASRPTSGRARGDEQFF. V gene TRBV12-3 or TRBV12-4 combines with J gene TRBJ2-1; 13 positions agree with TRBD2. The ends lost 6 bases at V and 8 bases at J; junction bases unmatched: 13. The CDR3 is 17 residues long.

This clonotype showed up many times. This sequence joins TRBV6-5 and TRBJ1-3; a weak D match, TRBD1 (6 bases). CDR1 and CDR2 (germline): MNHEY, SVGAGI. The CDR3 covers 16 residues. V was shortened by 6 bases and J by 4 bases, with 19 bases between the two germline ends. DNA for the CDR3: TGTGCCAGCAGACCTCCCGGGGCCACAGGGGGAAACACCATATATTTT. Residues: CASRPPGATGGNTIYF.

This clonotype came up many times. This chain connects TRBV12-3 or TRBV12-4 to TRBJ2-3; the D gene could be TRBD1 or TRBD2 (5 bases each). The CDR3 contains 14 residues. With 5 bases removed from V and 11 bases from J, the gap between germline ends came to 20 bases. Here the CDR3 DNA reads TGTGCCAGCAGTCCCGGGACCTCAAGGTTGGTGCAGTATTTT. Its protein is CASSPGTSRLVQYF.